What follows are 19 T cell receptor beta chains derived from one specimen sequenced in a study of blood T cells in healthy people across ages. Together with a sample-barcoded 5' primer, a J-beta primer mix was included in a second PCR lasting about 6 to 11 cycles. TCRdb reprocessed the 5' RACE reads via MiXCR and lists one record per CDR3 protein. The sample has roughly 1 million distinct CDR3 sequences, roughly 24% seen once. This sample was also put to use in a study of T cells of mothers and their children.

The sequenced sample was blood. These receptors came from a girl aged 2 to 10 in good health.

Many counts were recorded for this clonotype. Written as DNA, the CDR3 is TGTGCCAGCAGTTACTCGTCCGGGGCGAATGGCTACACCTTC. Amino acid sequence: CASSYSSGANGYTF. This chain connects TRBV6-5 to TRBJ1-2, with D possibly being TRBD1 (5 bases). The CDR3 runs 14 residues. Germline CDR1 and CDR2: MNHEY and SVGAGI. V lost 0 bases and J lost 6, with 11 bases in between.

This rearrangement joins TRBV29-1 to TRBJ1-5, with D perhaps matching TRBD1 (5 bases). The ends were cut back, 4 bases at V and 7 bases at J, with 5 bases in the middle. This CDR3 spans 10 amino acids. From germline, CDR1 is SQVTM and CDR2 ANQGSEA. The DNA of the CDR3 is TGCAGCGTTGGGGGGCAGCCCCAGCATTTT. Amino acid sequence: CSVGGQPQHF.

The table lists this clonotype with many counts. The J gene is TRBJ2-7, the V gene TRBV2; D remains ambiguous. The CDR3 contains 13 residues. V lost 3 bases and J 4 bases, leaving 10 bases between the germline ends. Germline V CDR1 and CDR2: SNHLY, FYNNEI. This CDR3 reads CASSDTPSYEQYF. CDR3 DNA: TGTGCCAGCAGTGATACCCCTTCATACGAGCAGTACTTC.

This clonotype was counted only a few times. V is TRBV29-1 and J is TRBJ1-2, with 9 bases aligning to TRBD1. Per the germline V gene, CDR1 is SQVTM and CDR2 is ANQGSEA. The length of the CDR3 is 13 residues. V gave up 4 bases and J gave up 5 bases; unmatched junction bases: 5. CDR3 coding DNA: TGCAGCGTTGTGGGACAGGGATGGTATGGCTACACCTTC. As protein: CSVVGQGWYGYTF.

This clonotype turned up a few times. This rearrangement joins TRBV12-5 to TRBJ2-6; a possible D gene is TRBD2 (5 bases). V gave up 5 bases and J gave up 0 bases, with 17 bases separating them. Looked up from germline, CDR1 is LGHNT and CDR2 is FRNRAP. The CDR3 totals 18 residues. Here the CDR3 DNA reads TGTGCTAGTGGTCTAACCGGGATACAAGGCTCTGGGGCCAACGTCCTGACTTTC. Its translation: CASGLTGIQGSGANVLTF.

Only a few counts were recorded for this clonotype. The rearrangement uses TRBV11-2 and TRBJ1-2; D unclear. Germline assignment: CDR1 SGHAT and CDR2 FQNNGV. The CDR3 runs to 15 residues. The V gene lost 5 bases and the J gene lost 2 bases, with 15 bases spanning the gap. CDR3 nucleotides: TGTGCCAGCAGCGTAGGAGCGACACTCAACTATGGCTACACCTTC. Translating gives CASSVGATLNYGYTF.

In its sample, this clonotype was seen a few times. The rearrangement joins TRBV12-3 or TRBV12-4 to TRBJ1-3; D is unresolved. The CDR3 length is 15 residues. Trimming took off 6 bases at V and 5 bases at J, with 17 bases between the two ends. The CDR3 coding sequence is TGTGCCAGCAGCCACTCCGGGAGGGAAAGAAACACCATATATTTT. This encodes CASSHSGRERNTIYF.

The chain links TRBV4-2 to TRBJ2-1, with D hard to call. The DNA end favors TRBJ2-5, so the J call may be wrong. Looked up from germline, CDR1 is LGHNA and CDR2 is YNFKEQ. There are 15 residues in the CDR3. CDR3 in amino acids: CASSQDPGKQETQYF. In nucleotides, the CDR3 is TGTGCCAGCAGCCAAGACCCAGGTAAACAAGAGACCCAGTACTTC.

This clonotype has just a few counts. The chain has TRBV12-3 or TRBV12-4 and TRBJ2-5; D might be TRBD1 (6 bases). TRBJ2-7 explains the end of the DNA better; the J call may be wrong. The CDR3 covers 15 residues. The CDR3 DNA follows: TGTGCCAGCAGTTCCCCCGGGACACTTTTCTACGAGCAGTACTTC. It is translated as CASSSPGTLFYEQYF.

This chain links TRBV28 with TRBJ1-2; D ambiguous. Trimming took off 1 base at V and 8 bases at J, with 11 bases between the two ends. Germline loops: CDR1 MDHEN, CDR2 SYDVKM. The CDR3 is made up of 13 amino acids. The CDR3 loop reads CASSLLTGWGYTF. CDR3 sequence (DNA): TGTGCCAGCAGTTTATTGACGGGCTGGGGCTACACCTTC.

This clonotype was observed a few times. The chain joins TRBV29-1 to TRBJ1-2; D gene unclear. Looked up from germline, CDR1 is SQVTM and CDR2 is ANQGSEA. The germline V and J ends were trimmed by 4 bases and 1 base, with 10 bases remaining between them. This CDR3 comprises 13 residues. This CDR3 reads CSVVVVGNYGYTF. DNA of the CDR3: TGCAGCGTTGTGGTTGTGGGTAACTATGGCTACACCTTC.

J is TRBJ2-7 and V is TRBV28; no reliable D call. The CDR3 contains 13 residues. Germline V gives CDR1 MDHEN, CDR2 SYDVKM. The V end was cut by 7 bases, the J end by 6 bases, with 16 bases between. Written as DNA, the CDR3 is TGTGCCAGCACCCTTTCCTCCCAGAGCGAGCAGTACTTC. Its protein is CASTLSSQSEQYF.

This clonotype was found a few times. This chain links TRBV7-9 with TRBJ2-2; D not certain. The CDR3 covers 16 residues. The ends were cut back, 4 bases at V and 0 bases at J, with 12 bases in the middle. CDR1 and CDR2 from the germline V gene are SEHNR and FQNEAQ (reference sequence). The CDR3, as DNA: TGTGCCAGCAGCTATAGGCCGCTATCGAACACCGGGGAGCTGTTTTTT. Amino acid sequence: CASSYRPLSNTGELFF.

This clonotype was picked up a small number of times. In DNA, the CDR3 is TGTGCCACCAGTGATTTGTGGACTAGCGGGTCGACAGATACGCAGTATTTT. It yields the protein CATSDLWTSGSTDTQYF. The chain is built from TRBV24-1 and TRBJ2-3; 11 nucleotides agree with TRBD2. J was trimmed by 3 bases and V by 0 bases; bases with no gene match: 4. Looked up from germline, CDR1 is KGHDR and CDR2 is SFDVKD. The CDR3 has 17 residues.

There are a few counts of this clonotype. The rearrangement joins TRBV29-1 to TRBJ2-5; perhaps TRBD2 as D (7 bases). The J call may not be correct, given that the DNA end is closer to TRBJ2-1. This CDR3 has 12 amino acids. Looked up from germline, CDR1 is SQVTM and CDR2 is ANQGSEA. This CDR3 is CSVVRGANEQFF. CDR3 nucleotides: TGCAGCGTTGTTCGGGGGGCCAATGAGCAGTTCTTC.

This clonotype was detected a few times. V is TRBV6-2 or TRBV6-3 and J is TRBJ2-1, with 7 bases identical to TRBD2. The CDR3 has 15 residues. V dropped 4 bases and J dropped 5; count of bases not matched to a gene: 8. The germline V gene has CDR1 MNHEY and CDR2 SVGEGT. DNA of the CDR3: TGTGCCAGCAGTTGGCGGGACTACCTTAACAATGAGCAGTTCTTC. It translates to CASSWRDYLNNEQFF.

CDR3 sequence: CSVELVLSGEAFF. CDR3 nucleotide sequence: TGCAGCGTTGAGCTGGTTCTCAGTGGTGAAGCTTTCTTT. The chain is built from TRBV29-1 and TRBJ1-1; D gene unclear. CDR1 and CDR2 from the germline V gene are SQVTM and ANQGSEA. The CDR3 is made up of 13 amino acids. The germline V and J ends were trimmed by 3 bases and 7 bases, with 15 bases remaining between them. Based on the CDR3 plus reference TRBV29-1 and TRBJ1-1, the full variable domain is SAVISQKPSRDICQRGTSLTIQCQVDSQVTMMFWYRQQPGQSLTLIATANQGSEATYESGFVIDKFPISRPNLTFSTLTVSNMSPEDSSIYLCSVELVLSGEAFFGQGTRLTVV.

V is TRBV5-6 and J is TRBJ2-3, with D maybe TRBD1 (5 bases). The CDR3 totals 15 residues. Germline CDR1 is SGHDT and CDR2 is YYEEEE. Trimming removed 1 base from V and 5 bases from J, with 14 bases in between. The DNA of the CDR3 is TGTGCCAGCAGCTTGAGGTCTACAAGGGGAGATACGCAGTATTTT. This encodes CASSLRSTRGDTQYF.

The chain is built from TRBV7-3 and TRBJ2-2; TRBD1 is a possible D gene (5 bases). The V and J ends lost 5 bases and 7 bases respectively, with 11 bases between them. Germline CDR1 reads SGHTA; CDR2 reads FQGTGA. The CDR3 is 13 residues long. The CDR3 coding sequence is TGTGCCAGCAGCATATCAGGGAACGGGGAGCTGTTTTTT. As protein: CASSISGNGELFF.